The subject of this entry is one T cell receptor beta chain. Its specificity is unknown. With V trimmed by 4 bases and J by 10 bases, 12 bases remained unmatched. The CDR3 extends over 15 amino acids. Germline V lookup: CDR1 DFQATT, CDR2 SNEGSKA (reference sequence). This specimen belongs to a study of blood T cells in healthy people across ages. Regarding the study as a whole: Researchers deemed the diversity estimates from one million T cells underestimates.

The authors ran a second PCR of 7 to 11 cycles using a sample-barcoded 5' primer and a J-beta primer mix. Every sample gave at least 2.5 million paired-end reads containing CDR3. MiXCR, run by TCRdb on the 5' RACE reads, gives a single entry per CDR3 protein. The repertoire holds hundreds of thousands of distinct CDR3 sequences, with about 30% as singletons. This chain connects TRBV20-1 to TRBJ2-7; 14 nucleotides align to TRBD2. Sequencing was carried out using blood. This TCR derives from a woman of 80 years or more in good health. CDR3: CSAIEGLAGVEAQYF. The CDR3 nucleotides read TGCAGTGCTATCGAGGGACTAGCGGGGGTTGAGGCCCAGTACTTC.